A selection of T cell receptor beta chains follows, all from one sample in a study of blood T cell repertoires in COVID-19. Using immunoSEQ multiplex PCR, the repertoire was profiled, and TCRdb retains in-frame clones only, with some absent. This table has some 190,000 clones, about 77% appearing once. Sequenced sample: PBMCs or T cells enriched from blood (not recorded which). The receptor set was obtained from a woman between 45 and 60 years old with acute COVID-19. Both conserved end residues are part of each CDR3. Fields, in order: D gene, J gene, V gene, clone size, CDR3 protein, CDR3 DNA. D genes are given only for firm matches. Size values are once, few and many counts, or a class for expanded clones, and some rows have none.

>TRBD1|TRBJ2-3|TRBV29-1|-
CSVRGQGPTDTQYF
TGCAGCGTCCGGGGACAGGGGCCCACAGATACGCAGTATTTT
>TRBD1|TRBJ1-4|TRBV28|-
CASRPTDNRGANEKLFF
TGTGCCAGCAGGCCGACCGATAACAGGGGGGCTAATGAAAAACTGTTTTTT
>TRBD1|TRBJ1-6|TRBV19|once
CASSRPTGARNSPLHF
TGTGCCAGTAGTAGACCAACAGGGGCCCGAAATTCACCCCTCCACTTT
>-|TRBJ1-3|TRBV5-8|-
CASSIDRTSGNTIYF
TGTGCCAGCAGCATCGACAGGACCTCTGGAAACACCATATATTTT
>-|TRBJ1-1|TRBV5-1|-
CASSWGTRNTEAFF
TGCGCCAGCAGCTGGGGGACTCGGAACACTGAAGCTTTCTTT
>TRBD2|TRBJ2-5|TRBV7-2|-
CASSFQGGGSGETQYF
TGTGCCAGCAGCTTCCAAGGCGGGGGGAGTGGGGAGACCCAGTACTTC
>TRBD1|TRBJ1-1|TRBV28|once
CASSPGTANTEAFF
TGTGCCAGCAGTCCGGGGACAGCGAACACTGAAGCTTTCTTT
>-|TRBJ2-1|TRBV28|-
CASSFSQGSNEQFF
TGTGCCAGCAGTTTCTCACAGGGTTCAAATGAGCAGTTCTTC
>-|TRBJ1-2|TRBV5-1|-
CASSLASNYGYTF
TGCGCCAGCAGCTTGGCATCTAACTATGGCTACACCTTC
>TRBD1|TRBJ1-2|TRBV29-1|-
CSVTGTGDYGYTF
TGCAGCGTGACCGGGACAGGGGACTATGGCTACACCTTC
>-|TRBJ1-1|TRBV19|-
CASSTADSSNTEAFF
TGTGCCAGTAGTACCGCAGACAGTTCCAACACTGAAGCTTTCTTT
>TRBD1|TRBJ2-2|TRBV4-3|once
CASSRDRGRDTGELFF
TGCGCCAGCAGCCGGGACAGGGGGAGGGACACCGGGGAGCTGTTTTTT
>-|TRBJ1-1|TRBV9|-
CASSVAPGVALGDTEAFF
TGTGCCAGCAGCGTAGCACCAGGGGTCGCTCTGGGAGACACTGAAGCTTTCTTT
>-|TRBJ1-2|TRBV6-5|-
CASNHQGRVEYGYTF
TGTGCCAGCAATCATCAGGGAAGGGTCGAATATGGCTACACCTTC
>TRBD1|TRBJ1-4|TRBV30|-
CAWTPQGANEKLFF
TGTGCCTGGACTCCACAGGGGGCCAATGAAAAACTGTTTTTT
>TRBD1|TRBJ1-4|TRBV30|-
CAWSTYMRDRAIAKLFF
TGTGCCTGGAGTACTTATATGAGGGACAGGGCAATTGCAAAACTGTTTTTT